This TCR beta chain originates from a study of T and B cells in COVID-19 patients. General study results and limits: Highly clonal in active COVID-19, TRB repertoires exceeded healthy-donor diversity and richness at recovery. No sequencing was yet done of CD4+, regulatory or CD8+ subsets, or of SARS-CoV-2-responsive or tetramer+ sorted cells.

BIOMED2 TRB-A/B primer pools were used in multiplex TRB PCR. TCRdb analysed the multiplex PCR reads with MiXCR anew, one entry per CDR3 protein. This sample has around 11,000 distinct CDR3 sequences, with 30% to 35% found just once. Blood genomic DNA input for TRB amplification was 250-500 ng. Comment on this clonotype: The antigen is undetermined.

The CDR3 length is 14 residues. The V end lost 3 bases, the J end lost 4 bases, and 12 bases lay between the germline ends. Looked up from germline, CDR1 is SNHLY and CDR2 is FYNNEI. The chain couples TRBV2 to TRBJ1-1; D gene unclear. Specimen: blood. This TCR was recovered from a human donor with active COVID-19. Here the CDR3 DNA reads TGTGCCAGCAGTGATTTATTGGGCGCCACTGAAGCTTTCTTT. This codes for CASSDLLGATEAFF.